One and the same sample provided the 25 T cell receptor beta chains below, sequenced in a study of cytomegalovirus exposure and HLA in healthy donors. The repertoire was sequenced with immunoSEQ multiplex PCR; TCRdb's copy has only in-frame clones and lacks some. The sample yields about 150,000 clones, less than 95% seen once. The sequenced material came from PBMCs. These receptors originate from a man aged 18 to 30 in good health and CMV-seropositive.

The chain links TRBV2 to TRBJ1-2; 7 bases fit TRBD1. V lost 7 bases and J lost 8; bases outside the gene matches: 4. The CDR3 length is 11 residues. Looked up from germline, CDR1 is SNHLY and CDR2 is FYNNEI. CDR3 amino acids: CASTPGGGYTF. For the CDR3, the DNA is TGTGCCAGCACGCCAGGGGGAGGCTACACCTTC.

This chain joins TRBV30 and TRBJ2-3; tentative D call: TRBD2 (5 bases). Trimming removed 3 bases from V and 1 base from J, with 8 bases in between. Germline V gives CDR1 GTSNPN, CDR2 SVGIG (reference sequence). This CDR3 has 13 residues. The CDR3 reads CAWRTGGTDTQYF. Written as DNA, the CDR3 is TGTGCCTGGAGGACCGGGGGCACAGATACGCAGTATTTT.

The chain combines TRBV2 with TRBJ1-5; perhaps TRBD1 as D (6 bases). This CDR3 comprises 14 residues. Trimming cost V 5 bases and J 7 bases, with 15 bases left between them. CDR1 and CDR2 from the germline V gene are SNHLY and FYNNEI. The CDR3 DNA is TGTGCCAGCAGTTCAGGGGTCCCGGGGCAGCCCCAGCATTTT. It encodes CASSSGVPGQPQHF.

The rearrangement uses TRBV28 and TRBJ2-7, with 7 bases matching TRBD1. V lost 2 bases, J lost 3 bases, and 10 bases stayed unmatched. CDR1 MDHEN and CDR2 SYDVKM come from the germline V gene. CDR3 length: 16 residues. CDR3 sequence: CASSLHGAGGFYEQYF. For the CDR3, the DNA is TGTGCCAGCAGTTTACATGGGGCAGGGGGATTCTACGAGCAGTACTTC. Drawing the rest from reference TRBV28 and TRBJ2-7, the complete variable domain is DVKVTQSSRYLVKRTGEKVFLECVQDMDHENMFWYRQDPGLGLRLIYFSYDVKMKEKGDIPEGYSVSREKKERFSLILESASTNQTSMYLCASSLHGAGGFYEQYFGPGTRLTVT.

The chain links TRBV6-6 to TRBJ2-5; D might be TRBD2 (5 bases). Trimming removed 2 bases at V and 3 bases at J, with 10 bases between. Germline V gene sequence: CDR1 MNHNY, CDR2 SVGAGI (reference sequence). This CDR3 has 14 amino acids. In nucleotides, the CDR3 is TGTGCCAGCAGTTACATCAGCGGCAAAGAGACCCAGTACTTC. Its translation: CASSYISGKETQYF.

The chain is built from TRBV10-3 and TRBJ1-1, with D tentatively TRBD1 (6 bases). V dropped 4 bases and J dropped 5 bases, with 23 bases sitting between them. This CDR3 region has 17 residues. From germline, CDR1 is ENHRY and CDR2 SYGVKD. The CDR3 reads CAISGSTRRGGRTEAFF. In nucleotides, the CDR3 is TGTGCCATCAGTGGATCAACCCGGAGGGGGGGAAGAACTGAAGCTTTCTTT.

The chain employs TRBV18 and TRBJ1-4, with 8 nucleotides matching TRBD1. This CDR3 has 15 residues. The V segment lost 3 bases and the J segment 8 bases; nucleotides outside the gene matches: 8. CDR1 is KGHSH and CDR2 is LQKENI in the germline V gene. The CDR3 region is CASSPLTGDREKLFF. The DNA of the CDR3 is TGTGCCAGCTCACCGCTGACAGGGGATCGGGAAAAACTGTTTTTT.

This rearrangement joins TRBV7-3 to TRBJ2-1; D may be TRBD1 (5 bases). The CDR3 runs to 18 residues. Germline V gene sequence: CDR1 SGHTA, CDR2 FQGTGA. With 1 base removed from V and 1 base from J, the gap between germline ends came to 17 bases. The CDR3: CASSLNPVRGRSYNEQFF. The CDR3, as DNA: TGTGCCAGCAGCTTAAATCCGGTAAGGGGAAGGTCCTACAATGAGCAGTTCTTC.

This clone was counted a few times. V is TRBV11-2 and J is TRBJ1-2; 7 bases line up with TRBD1. Germline loops: CDR1 SGHAT, CDR2 FQNNGV. This CDR3 spans 16 amino acids. After removal of 5 bases from V and 0 bases from J, the junction contained 9 bases not matched to a gene. The CDR3 nucleotides are TGTGCCAGCAGCATAGGGGCAGGGGGTTCTAACTATGGCTACACCTTC. This encodes CASSIGAGGSNYGYTF.

This clone showed up just once. The chain is built from TRBV4-1 and TRBJ1-1; D is unresolved. Looked up from germline, CDR1 is MGHRA and CDR2 is YSYEKL. The CDR3 loop spans 12 amino acids. V dropped 3 bases and J dropped 5 bases, with 7 bases sitting between them. The CDR3 spells CASSHFSTEAFF. CDR3 in DNA: TGCGCCAGCAGCCACTTTAGTACTGAAGCTTTCTTT.

The chain employs TRBV10-3 and TRBJ2-7; the D is unclear. Germline V gene sequence: CDR1 ENHRY, CDR2 SYGVKD. Between the trimmed V and J ends, which lost 6 bases and 6 bases, there was a span of 15 bases. There are 13 residues in the CDR3. The CDR3 coding sequence is TGTGCCATCAGGGAATACAGCCCTGGCGAGCAGTACTTC. It encodes CAIREYSPGEQYF.

J is TRBJ2-6 and V is TRBV27, with a possible D match to TRBD2 (5 bases). With 4 bases removed from V and 0 bases from J, the gap between germline ends came to 10 bases. The CDR3 extends over 16 amino acids. From germline, CDR1 is MNHEY and CDR2 SMNVEV (reference sequence). CDR3 residues: CASSSGYHSGANVLTF. The CDR3 DNA sequence: TGTGCCAGCAGTTCGGGATACCACTCTGGGGCCAACGTCCTGACTTTC.

The V gene is TRBV7-8, the J gene TRBJ1-2; unclear D gene. The germline CDR1 and CDR2 sequences are SGHVS and FQNEAQ. The CDR3 runs to 15 residues. Trimming cost V 4 bases and J 0 bases, with 12 bases left between them. The CDR3 DNA follows: TGTGCCAGCAGCTCAGAAACCGCCGCTAACTATGGCTACACCTTC. Translated, it gives CASSSETAANYGYTF. The full variable domain, with the rest looked up from reference TRBV7-8 and TRBJ1-2, is GAGVSQSPRYKVAKRGQDVALRCDPISGHVSLFWYQQALGQGPEFLTYFQNEAQLDKSGLPSDRFFAERPEGSVSTLKIQRTQQEDSAVYLCASSSETAANYGYTFGSGTRLTVV.

The chain joins TRBV30 to TRBJ2-2, with TRBD2 identical over 11 bases. Unmatched junction bases numbered 9, after V lost 2 bases and J lost 7 bases. This CDR3 comprises 16 residues. CDR1 and CDR2 (germline): GTSNPN, SVGIG (reference sequence). The CDR3 coding sequence is TGTGCCTGGAGTCCCCTTAGGCTAGCGGGAGGCGGGGAGCTGTTTTTT. Protein product: CAWSPLRLAGGGELFF.

The rearrangement joins TRBV5-1 to TRBJ2-3; D may be TRBD2 (5 bases). The CDR3 consists of 15 residues. V was pared by 0 bases and J by 2 bases, with 10 bases between. Germline V gives CDR1 SGHRS, CDR2 YFSETQ. CDR3 amino acids: CASSLVAGNTDTQYF. CDR3 nucleotides: TGCGCCAGCAGCTTGGTCGCCGGGAACACAGATACGCAGTATTTT.

The gene calls are TRBV5-4 and TRBJ2-2, with 10 bases aligning to TRBD2. Per the germline V gene, CDR1 is SGHNT and CDR2 is YYREEE (reference sequence). The CDR3 extends over 16 amino acids. Germline trimming cut 3 bases from V and 2 bases from J; bases unmatched to any gene: 4. The CDR3 protein is CASSSLAGLNTGELFF. The CDR3 coding sequence is TGTGCCAGCAGCTCACTAGCGGGACTAAACACCGGGGAGCTGTTTTTT.

The rearrangement uses TRBV6-5 and TRBJ2-5; 9 bases are a match to TRBD1. Trimming removed 0 bases from V and 2 bases from J; junction bases left unmatched: 4. Per germline, CDR1 MNHEY and CDR2 SVGAGI. This CDR3 is 16 amino acids long. CDR3 sequence reads: CASSYSMGQGQETQYF. Written as DNA, the CDR3 is TGTGCCAGCAGTTACTCGATGGGACAGGGACAAGAGACCCAGTACTTC.

This rearrangement joins TRBV6-1 to TRBJ1-1; 7 positions agree with TRBD1. The CDR3 loop spans 15 amino acids. V lost 2 bases, J lost 2 bases, and 5 bases stayed unmatched. Germline-derived CDR1 and CDR2 are MNHNS and SASEGT. CDR3 loop: CASSEKGQENTEAFF. The DNA for the CDR3 is TGTGCCAGCAGTGAAAAAGGACAGGAAAACACTGAAGCTTTCTTT.

This sequence joins TRBV7-2 and TRBJ2-1, with D perhaps TRBD1 (5 bases). This CDR3 contains 14 residues. Trimming removed 3 bases at V and 8 bases at J, with 14 bases between. In germline, CDR1 is SGHTA, CDR2 FQGNSA. The chain's CDR3 is CASSFQGYRDEQFF. CDR3 coding DNA: TGTGCCAGCAGCTTCCAGGGTTATCGCGATGAGCAGTTCTTC.

The V gene is TRBV11-2, the J gene TRBJ2-3; D is possibly TRBD2 (6 bases). The CDR3 length is 16 residues. Trimming shortened V by 2 bases and J by 2 bases, and 14 bases separated the two germline ends. The germline V gene encodes CDR1 SGHAT and CDR2 FQNNGV. The CDR3 DNA reads TGTGCCAGCAGCTTAATGGGCGGAGGGGTCACAGATACGCAGTATTTT. As protein: CASSLMGGGVTDTQYF.

This sequence joins TRBV27 and TRBJ2-7; a possible D gene is TRBD1 (5 bases). This CDR3 is 12 amino acids long. CDR1 is MNHEY, CDR2 SMNVEV, per germline (reference sequence). V was pared by 3 bases and J by 6 bases, with 9 bases between. The CDR3, as DNA: TGTGCCAGCAGTTTTAATGGGGCCGAGCAGTACTTC. Encoded protein: CASSFNGAEQYF.

This rearrangement joins TRBV6-6 to TRBJ1-2; TRBD1 matches 7 bases. V dropped 11 bases and J dropped 3; count of bases not matched to a gene: 3. The germline gives CDR1 MNHNY, CDR2 SVGAGI (reference sequence). The length of the CDR3 is 11 residues. The CDR3 sequence: CASQGDYGYTF. The CDR3 DNA reads TGTGCCTCCCAGGGGGACTATGGCTACACCTTC.

The chain is built from TRBV5-8 and TRBJ1-5; 11 nucleotides agree with TRBD1. This CDR3 contains 15 residues. Germline CDR1 reads SGHTS; CDR2 reads YDEGEE. V was pared by 0 bases and J by 6 bases, with 2 bases of the junction left unmatched. Written as DNA, the CDR3 is TGTGCCAGCAGCTTGGGGGACAGGGGGGTTCAGCCCCAGCATTTT. Translating gives CASSLGDRGVQPQHF.

The chain uses TRBV28 and TRBJ1-4, with D unresolved. Looked up from germline, CDR1 is MDHEN and CDR2 is SYDVKM. This CDR3 is built from 15 residues. V lost 5 bases and J lost 0, with 10 bases in between. The CDR3 spells CASSPHLATNEKLFF. The CDR3 DNA sequence: TGTGCCAGCAGTCCACACCTAGCAACTAATGAAAAACTGTTTTTT. The full variable domain, its missing parts supplied by reference TRBV28 and TRBJ1-4, is DVKVTQSSRYLVKRTGEKVFLECVQDMDHENMFWYRQDPGLGLRLIYFSYDVKMKEKGDIPEGYSVSREKKERFSLILESASTNQTSMYLCASSPHLATNEKLFFGSGTQLSVL.

The chain links TRBV6-6 to TRBJ2-5, with a weak D call TRBD2 (5 bases). With 4 bases removed from V and 5 bases from J, the gap between germline ends came to 14 bases. The CDR3 is 14 amino acids. Germline CDR1 is MNHNY and CDR2 is SVGAGI (reference sequence). The CDR3 loop is CASSSQTPGETQYF. The CDR3 region has the DNA TGTGCCAGCAGTTCGCAGACCCCGGGGGAGACCCAGTACTTC.